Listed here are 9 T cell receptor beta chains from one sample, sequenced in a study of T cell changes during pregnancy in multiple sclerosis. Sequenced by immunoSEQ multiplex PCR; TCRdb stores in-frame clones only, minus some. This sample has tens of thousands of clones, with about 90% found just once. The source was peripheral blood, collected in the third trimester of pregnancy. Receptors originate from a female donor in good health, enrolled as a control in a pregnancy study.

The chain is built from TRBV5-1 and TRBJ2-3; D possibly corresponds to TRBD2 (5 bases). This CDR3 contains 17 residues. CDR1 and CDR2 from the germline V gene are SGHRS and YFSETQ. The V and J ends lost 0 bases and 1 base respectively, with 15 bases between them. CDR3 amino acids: CASSLVPLALGTDTQYF. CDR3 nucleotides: TGCGCCAGCAGCTTGGTTCCTTTAGCGCTCGGCACAGATACGCAGTATTTT.

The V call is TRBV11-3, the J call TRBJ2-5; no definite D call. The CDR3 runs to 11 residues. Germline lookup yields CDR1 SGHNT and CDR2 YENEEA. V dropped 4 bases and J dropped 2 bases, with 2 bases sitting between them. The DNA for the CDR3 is TGTGCCAGCAGCTCACAAGAGACCCAGTACTTC. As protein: CASSSQETQYF.

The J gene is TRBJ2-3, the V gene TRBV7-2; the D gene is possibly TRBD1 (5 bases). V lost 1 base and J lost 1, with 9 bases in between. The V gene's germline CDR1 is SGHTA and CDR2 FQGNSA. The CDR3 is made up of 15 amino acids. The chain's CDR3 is CASSLGGVRTDTQYF. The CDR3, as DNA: TGTGCCAGCAGCTTAGGGGGCGTCCGCACAGATACGCAGTATTTT.

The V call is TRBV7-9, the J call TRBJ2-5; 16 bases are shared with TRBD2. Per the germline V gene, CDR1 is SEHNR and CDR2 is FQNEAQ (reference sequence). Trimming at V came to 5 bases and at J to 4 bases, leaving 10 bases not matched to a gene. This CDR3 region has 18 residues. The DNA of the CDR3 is TGTGCCAGCAGCCCAGCGGGACTAGCGGGGGGGACGGTAGAGACCCAGTACTTC. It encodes CASSPAGLAGGTVETQYF.

The CDR3 sequence: CASSNGGNTGELFF. CDR3 DNA: TGTGCCAGTAGTAACGGGGGTAACACCGGGGAGCTGTTTTTT. The rearrangement links TRBV19 to TRBJ2-2, with D possibly TRBD2 on 6 matching bases. Germline CDR1 and CDR2: LNHDA and SQIVND (reference sequence). The CDR3 runs 14 residues. Trimming cost V 4 bases and J 2 bases, with 8 bases left between them.

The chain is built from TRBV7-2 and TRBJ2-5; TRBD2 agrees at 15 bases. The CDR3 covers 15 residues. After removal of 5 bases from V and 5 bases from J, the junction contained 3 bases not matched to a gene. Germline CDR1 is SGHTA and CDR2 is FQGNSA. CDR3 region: CASSAGTSGGETQYF. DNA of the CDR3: TGTGCCAGCAGCGCTGGGACTAGCGGGGGGGAGACCCAGTACTTC.

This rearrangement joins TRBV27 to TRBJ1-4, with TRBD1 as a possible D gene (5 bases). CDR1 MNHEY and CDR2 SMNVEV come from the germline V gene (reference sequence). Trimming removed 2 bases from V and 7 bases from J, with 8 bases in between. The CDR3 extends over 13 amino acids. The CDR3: CASSLNRREKLFF. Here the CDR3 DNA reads TGTGCCAGCAGTTTAAACAGGCGTGAAAAACTGTTTTTT.

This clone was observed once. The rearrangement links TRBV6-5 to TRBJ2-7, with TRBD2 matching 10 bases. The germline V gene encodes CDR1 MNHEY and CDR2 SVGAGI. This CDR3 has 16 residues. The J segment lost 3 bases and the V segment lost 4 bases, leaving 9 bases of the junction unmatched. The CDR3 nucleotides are TGTGCCAGCAGTTCCGGACTAGCGGAGTCCAACTACGAGCAGTACTTC. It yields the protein CASSSGLAESNYEQYF.

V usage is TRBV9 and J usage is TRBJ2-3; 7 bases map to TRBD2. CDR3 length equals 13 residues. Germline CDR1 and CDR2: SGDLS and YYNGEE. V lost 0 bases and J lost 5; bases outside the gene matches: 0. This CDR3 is CASSVASGDTQYF. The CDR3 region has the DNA TGTGCCAGCAGCGTAGCTAGCGGAGATACGCAGTATTTT.